This TCR beta chain was identified during a study of neoadjuvant anti-PD-1 for oral cavity cancer. The data were produced by immunoSEQ multiplex PCR, yet TCRdb's version contains in-frame clones alone and is incomplete. Altogether more than 7,000 clones are present, around 69% being singletons, with the ten largest covering about 3.1%. Time point denoted: after neoadjuvant nivolumab, at surgical resection. The CDR3 loop spans 14 amino acids. The V gene end was trimmed by 6 bases and the J gene end by 7 bases; junction bases not matched to a gene: 4. CDR1 and CDR2 from the germline V gene are ENHRY and SYGVKD.

Sequences were derived from PBMCs, sampled after nivolumab (anti-PD-1) treatment. The chain uses TRBV10-3 and TRBJ2-1; TRBD2 matches at 12 bases. This clonotype was sampled from a person aged 40 to 85 with oral cavity squamous cell carcinoma. This CDR3 is CAIRLAGGHNEQFF. In DNA form, the CDR3 reads TGTGCCATCAGACTAGCGGGGGGTCATAATGAGCAGTTCTTC.